The source of this T cell receptor beta chain is a study of regulatory and conventional T cells in RAG deficiency. Findings of the study overall: Omenn patients showed >80% Treg-Tconv overlap and shorter CDR3 lengths.

Remarks on this clone: What it recognizes is unknown.

Sequencing used immunoSEQ multiplex PCR; TCRdb keeps in-frame clones, though not all of them. Among under 20,000 clones listed, over 80% were seen once. Genomic DNA came from blood regulatory T cells gated CD4+ CD25-high CD127-low. The CDR3 spans 14 residues. V was cut by 2 bases and J by 1 base, with 8 bases left in between. CDR1 and CDR2 (germline): MNHNS, SASEGT. The data also belong to a second study, concerning regulatory T cells. This second study notes: The primer mix had 52 TRBV and 13 TRBJ primers. Skewed V and J usage and few unique V-J pairs marked patient repertoires, most in Tregs.

Sequences were obtained from Tregs sorted from blood. J is TRBJ1-1 and V is TRBV6-1, with D possibly matching TRBD1 (6 bases). The TCR sequence derives from a human donor in good health. Written as DNA, the CDR3 is TGTGCCAGCAGTGAAAGGGGGTGGAACACTGAAGCTTTCTTT. Its protein product is CASSERGWNTEAFF.